These 26 T cell receptor beta chains came from one sample sequenced in a study of shared clonotypes between healthy human individuals. Here immunoSEQ multiplex PCR was the method, and the copy in TCRdb shows in-frame clones only, minus some. The sample yields about 1 million clones, 75% to 85% seen once. Sequencing input: memory CD4+ T cells from PBMCs. Stated subset: CD45RA-negative fraction. These receptors were obtained from a man younger than 30 in good health. Some clones in this sample may be carry-over from other donors' samples.

This clone showed up just a few times. The chain couples TRBV5-4 to TRBJ1-1; TRBD1 is a possible D gene (5 bases). There are 13 residues in the CDR3. Germline V gives CDR1 SGHNT, CDR2 YYREEE (reference sequence). Trimming shortened V by 2 bases and J by 5 bases, and 10 bases separated the two germline ends. CDR3 region: CASSFPGPTEAFF. The CDR3 nucleotides read TGTGCCAGCAGCTTTCCAGGGCCGACTGAAGCTTTCTTT. The variable domain in full, completed from reference TRBV5-4 and TRBJ1-1, reads ETGVTQSPTHLIKTRGQQVTLRCSSQSGHNTVSWYQQALGQGPQFIFQYYREEENGRGNFPPRFSGLQFPNYSSELNVNALELDDSALYLCASSFPGPTEAFFGQGTRLTVV.

The chain is built from TRBV30 and TRBJ1-6; D perhaps matches TRBD1 (5 bases). Germline-derived CDR1 and CDR2 are GTSNPN and SVGIG (reference sequence). The CDR3 loop spans 15 amino acids. V was trimmed by 0 bases and J by 6 bases, leaving 12 bases between them. CDR3 DNA sequence: TGTGCCTGGAGTGTGGCTGGGGGAGGTAATTCACCCCTCCACTTT. This translates into CAWSVAGGGNSPLHF.

This clone was detected once. The V and J genes are TRBV6-6 and TRBJ2-7; D is undetermined. This CDR3 is built from 12 residues. Germline assignment: CDR1 MNHNY and CDR2 SVGAGI (reference sequence). V dropped 4 bases and J dropped 4 bases, with 8 bases sitting between them. CDR3 DNA sequence: TGTGCCAGCAGTTCATCACGATACGAGCAGTACTTC. It codes for CASSSSRYEQYF.

The chain is built from TRBV5-1 and TRBJ2-5; possibly TRBD1 for D (6 bases). The last part of the DNA fits TRBJ2-7 better; the J call may be wrong. Germline-derived CDR1 and CDR2 are SGHRS and YFSETQ. The CDR3 contains 13 residues. In DNA form, the CDR3 reads TGCGCCAGCAGCTCGGACAGTCACTACGAGCAGTACTTC. Encoded protein: CASSSDSHYEQYF.

This rearrangement joins TRBV5-4 to TRBJ2-3, with D unresolved. CDR3 size: 14 residues. Germline CDR1 is SGHNT and CDR2 is YYREEE (reference sequence). V was cut by 9 bases and J by 5 bases, with 19 bases left in between. The CDR3 nucleotides are TGTGCCATTCCGACCCTCGTGGGTGGAGATACGCAGTATTTT. Translation: CAIPTLVGGDTQYF.

The table lists this clone with a few counts. The V call is TRBV5-6, the J call TRBJ2-3; TRBD2 aligns across 10 bases. J lost 6 bases, V lost 5 bases, and 9 bases had no gene match. The CDR3 runs 15 residues. Germline CDR1 and CDR2: SGHDT and YYEEEE. The CDR3 protein is CASSSSGRARDTQYF. CDR3 nucleotide sequence: TGTGCCAGCAGTTCGAGCGGGAGGGCCCGGGATACGCAGTATTTT.

The table lists this clone with a count of one. The V and J genes are TRBV7-3 and TRBJ2-3; D possibly corresponds to TRBD2 (5 bases). CDR3 size: 14 residues. Germline assignment: CDR1 SGHTA and CDR2 FQGTGA. Trimming shortened V by 5 bases and J by 7 bases, and 16 bases separated the two germline ends. The CDR3 protein is CASSPTRLAHTQYF. The DNA of the CDR3 is TGTGCCAGCAGCCCTACCCGGCTAGCACATACGCAGTATTTT.

The chain carries TRBV30 and TRBJ1-3; D ambiguous. The germline gives CDR1 GTSNPN, CDR2 SVGIG (reference sequence). The CDR3 length is 14 residues. Trimming left V 0 bases short and J 0 bases short, with 6 bases between. The CDR3 loop is CAWSVGNSGNTIYF. The CDR3 coding sequence is TGTGCCTGGAGTGTGGGGAACTCTGGAAACACCATATATTTT.

This clone was counted between two and nine times. This chain links TRBV5-1 with TRBJ1-1; 7 bases line up with TRBD1. The CDR3 sequence is 16 residues long. V lost 5 bases, J lost 5 bases, and 15 bases stayed unmatched. Per the germline V gene, CDR1 is SGHRS and CDR2 is YFSETQ. The CDR3 sequence is CASSSYPGTVSTEAFF. The CDR3 region has the DNA TGCGCCAGCAGTTCCTACCCCGGGACAGTGAGTACTGAAGCTTTCTTT.

The rearrangement joins TRBV5-8 to TRBJ2-7, with TRBD2 matching 7 bases. The germline V gene has CDR1 SGHTS and CDR2 YDEGEE. The CDR3 runs 12 residues. V trimming: 1 base; J trimming: 9 bases; junction bases outside the gene matches: 4. The CDR3 here is CASSLWGGGQYF. The CDR3 DNA follows: TGTGCCAGCAGCTTGTGGGGGGGAGGGCAGTACTTC. The full variable domain, its missing parts supplied by reference TRBV5-8 and TRBJ2-7, is EAGVTQSPTHLIKTRGQQATLRCSPISGHTSVYWYQQALGLGLQFLLWYDEGEERNRGNFPPRFSGRQFPNYSSELNVNALELEDSALYLCASSLWGGGQYFGPGTRLTVT.

This chain connects TRBV28 to TRBJ1-5; D is ambiguous. Trimming pared 3 bases from V and 1 base from J, leaving 10 bases between. Germline V gene sequence: CDR1 MDHEN, CDR2 SYDVKM. The CDR3 consists of 15 residues. Here the CDR3 DNA reads TGTGCCAGCAGTTTCTGGGGTGTGAGCAATCAGCCCCAGCATTTT. It codes for CASSFWGVSNQPQHF.

The J gene is TRBJ1-4, the V gene TRBV5-1, with a tentative D call TRBD1 (6 bases). CDR1 is SGHRS and CDR2 is YFSETQ in the germline V gene. With 0 bases removed from V and 8 bases from J, the gap between germline ends came to 14 bases. The CDR3 extends over 15 amino acids. The CDR3 DNA reads TGCGCCAGCAGCTTGGAGGGCAGGGGATACGAAAAACTGTTTTTT. As protein: CASSLEGRGYEKLFF.

As regards this clone: Other nucleotide sequences from this sample produce the same CDR3. The V call is TRBV5-1, the J call TRBJ2-3; 7 bases align to TRBD2. The CDR3 is made up of 14 amino acids. With V trimmed by 0 bases and J by 4 bases, 2 bases remained unmatched. Germline values: CDR1 SGHRS, CDR2 YFSETQ. The CDR3 DNA reads as TGCGCCAGCAGCTTGGTGGCGGGAGCAGATACGCAGTATTTT. Amino acid sequence: CASSLVAGADTQYF.

In regard to this clone: The same CDR3 arises from other DNA sequences in this sample as well. The J gene is TRBJ1-4, the V gene TRBV30, with a weak D call TRBD1 (5 bases). CDR3 length equals 13 residues. Looked up from germline, CDR1 is GTSNPN and CDR2 is SVGIG (reference sequence). The V end was cut by 5 bases, the J end by 4 bases, with 11 bases between. Here the CDR3 DNA reads TGTGCCTGGGGCCGGGACGGTAATGAAAAACTGTTTTTT. The encoded protein is CAWGRDGNEKLFF.

V and J are TRBV7-9 and TRBJ2-7; 8 bases are shared with TRBD2. CDR3 length: 15 residues. J lost 8 bases, V lost 5 bases, and 14 bases had no gene match. The germline V gene has CDR1 SEHNR and CDR2 FQNEAQ (reference sequence). The CDR3, as DNA: TGTGCCAGCAGCGCGGACACTAGCGGACCCTATAAGCAGTACTTC. This translates into CASSADTSGPYKQYF.

J is TRBJ1-1 and V is TRBV29-1; no definite D call. Trimming took 5 bases from V and 6 from J, leaving 16 bases between them. CDR1 SQVTM and CDR2 ANQGSEA come from the germline V gene. The CDR3 extends over 13 amino acids. The chain's CDR3 is CSVHGVIGAEAFF. The CDR3 DNA follows: TGCAGCGTTCATGGGGTAATTGGCGCTGAAGCTTTCTTT.

The V and J genes are TRBV7-9 and TRBJ2-7; D remains unclear. Trimming stripped 5 bases from V and 3 bases from J, with 23 bases between. The germline V gene has CDR1 SEHNR and CDR2 FQNEAQ (reference sequence). CDR3 length equals 17 residues. The CDR3 DNA sequence: TGTGCCAGCAGCCCCCCCAGGCAGTCGTTCAAAGTCTACGAGCAGTACTTC. This encodes CASSPPRQSFKVYEQYF.

The CDR3 spells CASSVAPSGGTDTQYF. Written as DNA, the CDR3 is TGTGCCAGCAGCGTAGCTCCTAGCGGGGGCACAGATACGCAGTATTTT. The rearrangement joins TRBV9 to TRBJ2-3; 9 nucleotides agree with TRBD2. This CDR3 has 16 amino acids. The V and J ends lost 0 bases and 1 base, in that order; junction bases with no gene match: 3. Germline V gene sequence: CDR1 SGDLS, CDR2 YYNGEE.

Turning to this clone: At the DNA level, this CDR3 is encoded by other sequences in the same sample as well. V is TRBV5-1 and J is TRBJ2-5; D ambiguous. Germline V lookup: CDR1 SGHRS, CDR2 YFSETQ. The CDR3 extends over 13 amino acids. Between the trimmed V and J ends, which lost 0 bases and 3 bases, there was a span of 6 bases. CDR3 protein: CASSLVPEETQYF. In DNA form, the CDR3 reads TGCGCCAGCAGCTTGGTGCCGGAAGAGACCCAGTACTTC.

This clone showed up just once. The chain carries TRBV7-9 and TRBJ1-1; D ambiguous. The germline CDR1 and CDR2 sequences are SEHNR and FQNEAQ (reference sequence). The CDR3 is 12 residues long. Trimming took off 11 bases at V and 5 bases at J, with 15 bases between the two ends. The CDR3 DNA is TGTGCCGAAGGTTTCGATGGGACTGAAGCTTTCTTT. Its translation is CAEGFDGTEAFF.

This rearrangement joins TRBV5-1 to TRBJ1-4; 11 bases are shared with TRBD1. V lost 4 bases and J lost 1; bases outside the gene matches: 6. The length of the CDR3 is 17 residues. In germline, CDR1 is SGHRS, CDR2 YFSETQ. The CDR3 nucleotides are TGCGCCAGCAGCATCCCCGGGACAGGGGGAACTAATGAAAAACTGTTTTTT. Its protein product is CASSIPGTGGTNEKLFF.

J is TRBJ2-7 and V is TRBV15; D not certain. The CDR3 contains 15 residues. CDR1 LNHNV and CDR2 YYDKDF come from the germline V gene (reference sequence). The V and J ends lost 0 bases and 0 bases respectively, with 9 bases between them. Written as DNA, the CDR3 is TGTGCCACCAGCAGAGATCTGGGCACCTCCTACGAGCAGTACTTC. Translating it yields CATSRDLGTSYEQYF.

This chain links TRBV9 with TRBJ1-1, with D possibly being TRBD1 (6 bases). CDR3 size: 13 residues. In germline, CDR1 is SGDLS, CDR2 YYNGEE. The V end lost 3 bases, the J end lost 0 bases, and 6 bases lay between the germline ends. CDR3 loop: CASSDRVNTEAFF. CDR3 bases: TGTGCCAGCAGCGACAGGGTGAACACTGAAGCTTTCTTT.

The genes are TRBV15 and TRBJ2-1; unclear D gene. The CDR3 contains 13 residues. Germline-derived CDR1 and CDR2 are LNHNV and YYDKDF (reference sequence). V was trimmed by 0 bases and J by 12 bases, leaving 12 bases between them. This CDR3 is CATSRDQVVLQFF. The DNA for the CDR3 is TGTGCCACCAGCAGAGATCAGGTCGTATTGCAGTTCTTC.

J is TRBJ1-3 and V is TRBV28; D not resolved. With 2 bases removed from V and 4 bases from J, the gap between germline ends came to 9 bases. The CDR3 totals 14 residues. Germline V CDR1 and CDR2: MDHEN, SYDVKM. CDR3 sequence reads: CASSLLPLGNTIYF. The DNA of the CDR3 is TGTGCCAGCAGTTTACTCCCCTTGGGAAACACCATATATTTT. The whole variable domain, filled in from reference TRBV28 and TRBJ1-3, reads DVKVTQSSRYLVKRTGEKVFLECVQDMDHENMFWYRQDPGLGLRLIYFSYDVKMKEKGDIPEGYSVSREKKERFSLILESASTNQTSMYLCASSLLPLGNTIYFGEGSWLTVV.

Details on this clone: A much larger clone lies one base from this, so it may be a read error. The CDR3 spells CASSPPGNYGYTF. The CDR3 DNA sequence: TGTGCCAGCAGTCCCCCGGGAAACTATGGCTACACCTTC. This chain joins TRBV6-5 and TRBJ1-2; D gene ambiguous. The CDR3 is made up of 13 amino acids. Germline V gene lookup returns CDR1 MNHEY and CDR2 SVGAGI. Trimming took off 5 bases at V and 2 bases at J, with 9 bases between the two ends.